Sequencing of this T cell receptor (beta chain) was carried out in a study of T cell changes during pregnancy in multiple sclerosis. Profiling relied on immunoSEQ multiplex PCR, and the TCRdb table lists in-frame clones only, not all of them. The sample has some 130,000 clones; 90% to 98% are singletons. The CDR3 runs to 16 residues. V shed 5 bases and J 4 bases; nucleotides not matched to a gene: 14. Germline loops: CDR1 LNHNV, CDR2 YYDKDF (reference sequence). The sequencing here drew on peripheral blood, taken after pregnancy. This TCR derives from a female donor with multiple sclerosis, enrolled in a pregnancy study. The chain employs TRBV15 and TRBJ2-7; the match to TRBD2 covers 7 bases. CDR3 bases: TGTGCCACCAGCTCAGTCGGGAGGAGGGTAGGATACGAGCAGTACTTC. Translation gives CATSSVGRRVGYEQYF.